This TCR beta chain was retrieved from a study of long-term antiretroviral therapy in people with HIV (dated by TCRdb to between 2021 and 2022). Regarding the research as a whole: Collection of the earliest samples took place about a decade ahead of the 2015 WHO recommendation for immediate ART, at a time when ART was typically delayed until CD4 counts fell. A retrospective serial study tested whether changes in peripheral blood TRB repertoire composition and diversity were associated with ART initiation and durable HIV suppression. About 35% of the 30 participants with HIV were female. A total of roughly 200 cryopreserved PBMC samples came from approximately 30 adults with confirmed HIV infection and were collected serially over a mean of roughly 6 years (range 1-12). No cross-contamination during QIAcube processing turned up in test extractions that ran a monoclonal T-cell line alongside 25 to 35 polyclonal samples.

Comments on this clone: Its antigen is currently not known. No quality values exist for individual bases; no much larger clone is one base distant.

Participants were included only if at least one PBMC sample before ART initiation and at least two post-ART samples were available. All participants with HIV were treated in the United States of America. Before DNA extraction, cryopreserved samples of roughly 0.9-10 million PBMC were thawed and then washed. At the time of the earliest PBMC sample for each participant with HIV, ages ranged from about 20 to 54 years. Each participant contributed PBMC samples from 1-4 timepoints before ART initiation and 2-8 timepoints after ART initiation, with a median of 7 samples. Serial HIV viral load, CD4+ T-cell count, ART history and demographic data were obtained for every participant. Genomic DNA was extracted from unsorted PBMC with a Qiagen kit on a QIAcube, with processing performed in batches of 12 samples. Beyond this particular receptor, the publication reports: Because pre-ART samples had limited cell numbers, unsorted PBMC were profiled rather than sorted CD4+ and CD8+ T cells. The samples span the years 2004 to 2017, and the ART regimens used at that time may not be as effective as current regimens. Starting ART was linked to a significant rise in TRB diversity, yet even with long-term ART the diversity remained significantly lower than in transplant donor controls. Expanded TRB clones identified before ART initiation dominated the repertoire across all time points, though the dominance fluctuated and decreased in many PLHIV after ART. Compared with controls, HIV repertoires had narrower CDR3 length ranges, and the network structure pointed to an antigen-experienced repertoire that shifted only slightly toward naive after ART. Owing to limited PBMC availability, only the TCR beta chain was sequenced, without alpha chain pairing. Inferences about post-ART repertoire changes were limited because no data were available on ART adherence, viral resistance or therapy changes.

The immunoSEQ hsTCRB v3.0 assay was used at survey level resolution to sequence the TRB variable region. The target sequencing depth for TRB was roughly 35,000-50,000 T-cell genomes per sample. An Illumina MiSeq with a v3 150-cycle kit was used to sequence the pooled TRB libraries. On the study's bioinformatics: Repertoire analysis was run in R within a reproducible Nextflow workflow that covered QC, data transformation and analysis. LymphoSeq2, an R package for exploring AIRR-Seq data, was used to implement the custom analyses. Several samples that produced fewer than 5000 total TRB sequences were removed, so approximately 190 HIV repertoires were analyzed. Among the approximately 190 retained HIV repertoires, about 57 were collected before ART initiation and approximately 130 after ART initiation. Each repertoire was downsampled to 5000 TRB nucleotide sequences, and summary statistics were averaged across 100 downsampling iterations. Only TRB sequences with CDR3 regions of at least seven amino acids were retained for analysis. Two measures captured diversity: a Shannon entropy-derived clonality score and the Gini coefficient. In the repertoire networks, any two of the top 5000 CDR3 amino acid sequences were linked whenever the two sequences differed by an edit distance of one. For TRB CDR3 amino acid sequences, GLIPH2 was used to predict antigen specificity groups and MHC restriction. To flag known CMV, EBV, HIV or tissue antigen associations, CDR3 amino acid sequences were matched against VDJdb and McPAS-TCR. Pre-ART, post-ART and control groups were compared with Wilcoxon signed-rank tests and Holm-Bonferroni correction. TCRdb obtained this table from immuneACCESS and retained in-frame rearrangements with V and J assigned. These tables miss some clones; where compared with another copy, unresolved V genes account for less than half of the shortfall, and the remainder is unexplained. That table is the source of V, J and clone size, and D and trimming were worked out from the DNA. For this sample there are roughly 25,000 clones; around 85% appear just once. Jointly, the top ten make up about 5.3% of the sample.

The germline V and J ends show losses of 4 bases and 1 base respectively, and no gene match explains 5 bases of the junction. The CDR3 goes from the cysteine to the phenylalanine over 17 residues. The entry retains the CDR3 DNA only, 51 bases that are in frame from base 1. Via the germline V gene (reference sequence), CDR1 is SEHNR and CDR2 FQNEAQ. The chain couples TRBV7-9 to TRBJ2-5; the junction holds 14 bases that match TRBD2. This receptor was taken from a man younger than 40 with HIV. The sample was unsorted PBMCs, taken 0.7 years before starting antiretroviral therapy. The DNA is TGTGCCAGCAGCTCGACTAGCGGGAGGGCCATCCAAGAGACCCAGTACTTC. Protein translation: CASSSTSGRAIQETQYF.